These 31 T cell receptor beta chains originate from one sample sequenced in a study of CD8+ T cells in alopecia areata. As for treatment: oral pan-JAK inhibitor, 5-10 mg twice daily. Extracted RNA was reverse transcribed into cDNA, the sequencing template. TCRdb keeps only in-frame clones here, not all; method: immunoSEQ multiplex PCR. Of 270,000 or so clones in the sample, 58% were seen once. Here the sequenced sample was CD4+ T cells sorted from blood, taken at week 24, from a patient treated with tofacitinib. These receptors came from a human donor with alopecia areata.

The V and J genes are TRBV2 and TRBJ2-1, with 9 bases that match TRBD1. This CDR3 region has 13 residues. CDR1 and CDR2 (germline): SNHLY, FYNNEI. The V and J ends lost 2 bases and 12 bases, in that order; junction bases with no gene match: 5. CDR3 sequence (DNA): TGTGCCAGCAGTGAAATTAGACAGGGGGGGCAGTTCTTC. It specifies CASSEIRQGGQFF. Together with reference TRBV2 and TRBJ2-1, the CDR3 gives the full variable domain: EPEVTQTPSHQVTQMGQEVILRCVPISNHLYFYWYRQILGQKVEFLVSFYNNEISEKSEIFDDQFSVERPDGSNFTLKIRSTKLEDSAMYFCASSEIRQGGQFFGPGTRLTVL.

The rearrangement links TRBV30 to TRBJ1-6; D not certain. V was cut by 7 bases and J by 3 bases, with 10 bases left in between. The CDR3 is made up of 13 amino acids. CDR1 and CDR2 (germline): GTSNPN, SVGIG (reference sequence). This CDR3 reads CALTEGYNSPLHF. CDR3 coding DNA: TGTGCCTTGACGGAGGGCTATAATTCACCCCTCCACTTT.

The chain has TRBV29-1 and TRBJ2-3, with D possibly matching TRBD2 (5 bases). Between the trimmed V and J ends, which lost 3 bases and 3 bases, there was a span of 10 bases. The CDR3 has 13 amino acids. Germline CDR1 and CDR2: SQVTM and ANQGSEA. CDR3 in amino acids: CSVDNRLTDTQYF. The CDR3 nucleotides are TGCAGCGTTGACAACAGACTAACAGATACGCAGTATTTT.

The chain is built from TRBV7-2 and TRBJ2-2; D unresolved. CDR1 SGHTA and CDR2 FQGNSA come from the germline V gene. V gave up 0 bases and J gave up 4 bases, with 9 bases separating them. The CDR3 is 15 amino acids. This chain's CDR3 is CASSLAATGTGELFF. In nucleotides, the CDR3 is TGTGCCAGCAGCTTAGCGGCCACGGGCACCGGGGAGCTGTTTTTT.

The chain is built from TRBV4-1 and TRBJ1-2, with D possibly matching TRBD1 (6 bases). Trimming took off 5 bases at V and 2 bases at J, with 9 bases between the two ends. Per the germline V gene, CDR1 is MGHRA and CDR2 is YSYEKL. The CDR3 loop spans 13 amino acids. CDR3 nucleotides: TGCGCCAGCAGCTTAACAGGGAACTATGGCTACACCTTC. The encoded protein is CASSLTGNYGYTF.

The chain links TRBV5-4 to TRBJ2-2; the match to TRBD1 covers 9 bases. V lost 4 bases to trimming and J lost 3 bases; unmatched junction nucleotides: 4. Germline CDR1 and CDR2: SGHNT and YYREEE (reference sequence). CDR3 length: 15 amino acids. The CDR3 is CASSRRDRDTGELFF. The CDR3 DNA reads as TGTGCCAGCAGCCGCCGGGACAGGGACACCGGGGAGCTGTTTTTT. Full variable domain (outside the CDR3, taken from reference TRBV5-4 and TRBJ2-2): ETGVTQSPTHLIKTRGQQVTLRCSSQSGHNTVSWYQQALGQGPQFIFQYYREEENGRGNFPPRFSGLQFPNYSSELNVNALELDDSALYLCASSRRDRDTGELFFGEGSRLTVL.

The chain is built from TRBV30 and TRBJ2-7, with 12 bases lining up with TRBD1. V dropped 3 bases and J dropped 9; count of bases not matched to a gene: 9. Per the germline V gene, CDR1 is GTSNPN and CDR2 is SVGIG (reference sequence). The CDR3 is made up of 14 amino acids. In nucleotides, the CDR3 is TGTGCCTGGAGCTCCGGGACAGGGGGCAGTGGGCAGTACTTC. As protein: CAWSSGTGGSGQYF.

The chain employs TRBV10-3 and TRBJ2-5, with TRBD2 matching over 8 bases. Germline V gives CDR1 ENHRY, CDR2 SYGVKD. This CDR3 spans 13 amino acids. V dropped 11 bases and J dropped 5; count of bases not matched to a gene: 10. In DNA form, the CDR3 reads TGTGCCTCCGGGGGGGAGCCCAGCGAGACCCAGTACTTC. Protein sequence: CASGGEPSETQYF.

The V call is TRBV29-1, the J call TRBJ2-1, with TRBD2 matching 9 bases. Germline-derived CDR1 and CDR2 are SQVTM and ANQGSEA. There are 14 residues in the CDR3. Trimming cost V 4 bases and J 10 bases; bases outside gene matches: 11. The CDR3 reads CSVAGPSGAIEQFF. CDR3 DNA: TGCAGCGTTGCAGGGCCTAGCGGGGCCATCGAGCAGTTCTTC.

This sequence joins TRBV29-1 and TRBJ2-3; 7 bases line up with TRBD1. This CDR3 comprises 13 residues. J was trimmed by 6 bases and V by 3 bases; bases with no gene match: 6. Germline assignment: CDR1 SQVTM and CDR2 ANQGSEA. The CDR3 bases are TGCAGCGTTGATAGACAGGGTGCTGATACGCAGTATTTT. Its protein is CSVDRQGADTQYF.

This chain's CDR3 is CAWSLGQTNQPQHF. Written as DNA, the CDR3 is TGTGCCTGGAGCTTAGGACAGACAAATCAGCCCCAGCATTTT. This chain links TRBV30 with TRBJ1-5, with D tentatively TRBD1 (6 bases). The V and J ends lost 3 bases and 4 bases respectively, with 13 bases between them. CDR1 and CDR2 from the germline V gene are GTSNPN and SVGIG (reference sequence). The CDR3 loop spans 14 amino acids.

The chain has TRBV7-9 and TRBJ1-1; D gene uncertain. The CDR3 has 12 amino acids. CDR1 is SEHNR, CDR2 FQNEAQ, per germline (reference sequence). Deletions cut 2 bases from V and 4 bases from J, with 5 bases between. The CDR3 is CASSLSGTEAFF. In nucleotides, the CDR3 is TGTGCCAGCAGCTTATCGGGCACTGAAGCTTTCTTT.

The CDR3 nucleotides read TGTGCCAGCAGCTCCCTCCTAGCGGGGGTAACCACAGATACGCAGTATTTT. Residues: CASSSLLAGVTTDTQYF. The chain recombines TRBV7-9 with TRBJ2-3; 10 bases agree with TRBD2. Germline V gene data show CDR1 as SEHNR and CDR2 as FQNEAQ (reference sequence). The CDR3 has 17 amino acids. Trimming removed 4 bases from V and 2 bases from J; junction bases left unmatched: 9.

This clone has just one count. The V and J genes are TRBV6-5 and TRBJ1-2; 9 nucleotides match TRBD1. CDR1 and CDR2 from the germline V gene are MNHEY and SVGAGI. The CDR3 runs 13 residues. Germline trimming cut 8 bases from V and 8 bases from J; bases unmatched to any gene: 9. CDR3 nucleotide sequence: TGTGCCAGCGCACAAACAGGGGGCTGGGGCTACACCTTC. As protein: CASAQTGGWGYTF.

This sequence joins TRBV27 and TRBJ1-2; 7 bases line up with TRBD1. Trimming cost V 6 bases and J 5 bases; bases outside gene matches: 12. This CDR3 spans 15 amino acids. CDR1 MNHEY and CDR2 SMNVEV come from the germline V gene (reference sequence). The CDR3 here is CASRLTGATQYGYTF. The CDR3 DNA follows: TGTGCCAGCAGGCTTACAGGGGCGACCCAGTATGGCTACACCTTC.

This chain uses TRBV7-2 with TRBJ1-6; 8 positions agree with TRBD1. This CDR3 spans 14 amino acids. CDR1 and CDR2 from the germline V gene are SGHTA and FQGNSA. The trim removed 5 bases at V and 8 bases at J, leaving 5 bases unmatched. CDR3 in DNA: TGTGCCAGCAGCAACAGGGGGATTGATTCACCCCTCCACTTT. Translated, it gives CASSNRGIDSPLHF. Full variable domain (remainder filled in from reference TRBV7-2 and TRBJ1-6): GAGVSQSPSNKVTEKGKDVELRCDPISGHTALYWYRQSLGQGLEFLIYFQGNSAPDKSGLPSDRFSAERTGGSVSTLTIQRTQQEDSAVYLCASSNRGIDSPLHFGNGTRLTVT.

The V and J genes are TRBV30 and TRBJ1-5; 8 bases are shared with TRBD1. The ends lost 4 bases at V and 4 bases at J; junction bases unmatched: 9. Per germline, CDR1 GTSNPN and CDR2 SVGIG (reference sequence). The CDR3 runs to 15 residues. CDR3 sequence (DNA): TGTGCCTGGAAGGCTGGGACAGGCTTAAATCAGCCCCAGCATTTT. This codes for CAWKAGTGLNQPQHF.

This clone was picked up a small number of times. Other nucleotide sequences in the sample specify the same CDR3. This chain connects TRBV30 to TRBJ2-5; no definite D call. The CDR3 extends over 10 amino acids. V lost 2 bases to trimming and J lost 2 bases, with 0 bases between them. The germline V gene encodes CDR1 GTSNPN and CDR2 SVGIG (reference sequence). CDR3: CAWSQETQYF. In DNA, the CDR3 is TGTGCCTGGAGTCAAGAGACCCAGTACTTC.

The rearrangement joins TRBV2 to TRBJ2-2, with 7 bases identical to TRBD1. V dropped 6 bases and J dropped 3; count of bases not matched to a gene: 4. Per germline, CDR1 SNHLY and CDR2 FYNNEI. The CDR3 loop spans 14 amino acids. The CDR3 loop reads CASSRQGDTGELFF. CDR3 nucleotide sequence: TGTGCCAGCAGCCGACAGGGCGACACCGGGGAGCTGTTTTTT.

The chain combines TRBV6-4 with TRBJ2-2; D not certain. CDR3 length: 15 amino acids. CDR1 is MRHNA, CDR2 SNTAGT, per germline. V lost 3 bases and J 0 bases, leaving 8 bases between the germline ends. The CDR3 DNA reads TGTGCCAGCAGTGAGTTTACGACGAACACCGGGGAGCTGTTTTTT. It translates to CASSEFTTNTGELFF.

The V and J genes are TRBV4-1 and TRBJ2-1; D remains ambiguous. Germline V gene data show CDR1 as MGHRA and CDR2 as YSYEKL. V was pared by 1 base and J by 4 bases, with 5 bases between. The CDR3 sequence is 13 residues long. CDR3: CASSQGLYNEQFF. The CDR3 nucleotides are TGCGCCAGCAGCCAAGGGCTGTACAATGAGCAGTTCTTC.

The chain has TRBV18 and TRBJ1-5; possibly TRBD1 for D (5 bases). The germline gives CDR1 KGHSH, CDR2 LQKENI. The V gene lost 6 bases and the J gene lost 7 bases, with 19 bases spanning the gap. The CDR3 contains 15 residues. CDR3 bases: TGTGCCAGCTCCGACAGAGACGATCTGGGACAGCCCCAGCATTTT. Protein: CASSDRDDLGQPQHF.

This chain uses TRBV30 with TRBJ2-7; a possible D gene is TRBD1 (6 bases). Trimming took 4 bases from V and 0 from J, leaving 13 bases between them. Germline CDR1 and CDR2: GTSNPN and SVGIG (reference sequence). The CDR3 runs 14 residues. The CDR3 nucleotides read TGTGCCTGGACCCGGGACACCATCTCCTACGAGCAGTACTTC. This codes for CAWTRDTISYEQYF. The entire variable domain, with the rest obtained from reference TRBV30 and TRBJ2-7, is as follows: SQTIHQWPATLVQPVGSPLSLECTVEGTSNPNLYWYRQAAGRGLQLLFYSVGIGQISSEVPQNLSASRPQDRQFILSSKKLLLSDSGFYLCAWTRDTISYEQYFGPGTRLTVT.

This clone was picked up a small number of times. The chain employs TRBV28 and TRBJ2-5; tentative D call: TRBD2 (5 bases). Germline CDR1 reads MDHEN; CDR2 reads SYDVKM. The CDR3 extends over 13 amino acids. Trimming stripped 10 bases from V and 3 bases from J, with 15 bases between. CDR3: CATQWSGEETQYF. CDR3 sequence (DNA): TGTGCCACCCAATGGTCCGGGGAAGAGACCCAGTACTTC.

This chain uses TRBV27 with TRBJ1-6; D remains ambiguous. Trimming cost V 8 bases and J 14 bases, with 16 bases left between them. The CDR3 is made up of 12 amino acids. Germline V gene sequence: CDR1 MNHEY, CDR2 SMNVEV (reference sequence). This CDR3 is CASGSTRWALHF. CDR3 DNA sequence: TGTGCCAGCGGATCGACCCGATGGGCCCTCCACTTT.

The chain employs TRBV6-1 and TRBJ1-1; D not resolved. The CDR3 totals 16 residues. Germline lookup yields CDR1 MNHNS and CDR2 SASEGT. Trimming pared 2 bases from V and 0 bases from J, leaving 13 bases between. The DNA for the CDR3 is TGTGCCAGCAGTGAAAGGTTACAGTCAATGAACACTGAAGCTTTCTTT. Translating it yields CASSERLQSMNTEAFF.

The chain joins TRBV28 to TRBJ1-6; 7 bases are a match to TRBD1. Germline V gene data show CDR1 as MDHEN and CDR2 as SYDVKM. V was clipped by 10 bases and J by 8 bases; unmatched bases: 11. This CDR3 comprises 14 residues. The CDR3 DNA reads TGTGCCACTAAGGAGGGGGCCCAATATTCACCCCTCCACTTT. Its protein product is CATKEGAQYSPLHF.

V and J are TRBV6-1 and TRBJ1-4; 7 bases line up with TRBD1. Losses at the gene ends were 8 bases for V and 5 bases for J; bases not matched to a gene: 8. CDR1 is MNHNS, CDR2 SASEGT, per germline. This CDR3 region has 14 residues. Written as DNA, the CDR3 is TGTGCCAGCCACTCAACGACAGGGAATGAAAAACTGTTTTTT. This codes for CASHSTTGNEKLFF.

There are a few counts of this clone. CDR3 DNA: TGTGCCAGCAGCTTAGCGCAGGGATCACCCCTCCACTTT. Its protein product is CASSLAQGSPLHF. The J gene is TRBJ1-6, the V gene TRBV7-9; D perhaps matches TRBD1 (5 bases). Trimming removed 0 bases from V and 10 bases from J, with 7 bases in between. CDR3 size: 13 residues. Germline CDR1 and CDR2: SEHNR and FQNEAQ (reference sequence).

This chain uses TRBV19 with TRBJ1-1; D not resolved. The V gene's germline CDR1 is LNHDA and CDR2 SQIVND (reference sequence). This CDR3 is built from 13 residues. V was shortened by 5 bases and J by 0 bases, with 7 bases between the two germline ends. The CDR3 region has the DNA TGTGCCAGTAGTGAAAAAGTGAACACTGAAGCTTTCTTT. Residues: CASSEKVNTEAFF.

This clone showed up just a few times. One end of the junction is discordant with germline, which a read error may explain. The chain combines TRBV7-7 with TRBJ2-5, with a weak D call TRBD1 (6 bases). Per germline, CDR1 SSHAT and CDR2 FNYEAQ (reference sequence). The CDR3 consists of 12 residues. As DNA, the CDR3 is TGTGCTAGCAGCTTAGGGGGTGGTACCCAGTACTTC. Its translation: CASSLGGGTQYF.